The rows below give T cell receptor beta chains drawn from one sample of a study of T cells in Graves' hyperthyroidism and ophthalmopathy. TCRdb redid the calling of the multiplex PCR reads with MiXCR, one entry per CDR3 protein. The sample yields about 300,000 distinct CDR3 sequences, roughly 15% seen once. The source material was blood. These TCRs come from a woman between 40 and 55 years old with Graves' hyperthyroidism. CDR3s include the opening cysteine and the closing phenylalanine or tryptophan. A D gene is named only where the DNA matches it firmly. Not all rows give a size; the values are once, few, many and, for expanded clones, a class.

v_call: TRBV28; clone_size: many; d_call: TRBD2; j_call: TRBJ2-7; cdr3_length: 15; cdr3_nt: TGTGCCAGCAGTTTGCGACTAGCGGGAGCCTACGAGCAGTACTTC; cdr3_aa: CASSLRLAGAYEQYF
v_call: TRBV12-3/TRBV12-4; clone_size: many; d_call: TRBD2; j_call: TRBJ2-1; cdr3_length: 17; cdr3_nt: TGTGCCAGCAGTTTAACTAGCGGAGGAGGGGGGATGAATGAGCAGTTCTTC; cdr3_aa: CASSLTSGGGGMNEQFF
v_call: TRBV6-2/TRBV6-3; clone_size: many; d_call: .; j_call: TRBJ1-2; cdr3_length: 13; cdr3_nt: TGTGCCAGCAGTTACTCGACACCTCCGGGCTACACCTTC; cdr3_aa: CASSYSTPPGYTF
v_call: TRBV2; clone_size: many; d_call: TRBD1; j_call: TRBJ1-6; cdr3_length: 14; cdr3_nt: TGTGCCAGCGTTGACAGGGGGCTTAATTCACCCCTCCACTTT; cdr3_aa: CASVDRGLNSPLHF
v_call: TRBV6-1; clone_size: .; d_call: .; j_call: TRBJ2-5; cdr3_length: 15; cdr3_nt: TGTGCCAGCAGTTACGCGGGATATGGGCAAGAGACCCAGTACTTC; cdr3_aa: CASSYAGYGQETQYF
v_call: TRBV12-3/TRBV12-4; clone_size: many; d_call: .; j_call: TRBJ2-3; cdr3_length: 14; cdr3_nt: TGTGCCAGCAGTTTCGAGGGGACCACAGATACGCAGTATTTT; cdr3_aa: CASSFEGTTDTQYF
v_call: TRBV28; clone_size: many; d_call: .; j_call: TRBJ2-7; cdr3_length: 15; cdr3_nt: TGTGCCAGCAGTTACGTCGACAGTCGTGGTTACGAGCAGTACTTC; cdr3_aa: CASSYVDSRGYEQYF
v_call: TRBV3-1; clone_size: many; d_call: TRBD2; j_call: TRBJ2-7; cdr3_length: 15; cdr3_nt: TGTGCCAGCAGCCAATTCCCTAGCGGGAGCGACGAGCAGTACTTC; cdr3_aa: CASSQFPSGSDEQYF
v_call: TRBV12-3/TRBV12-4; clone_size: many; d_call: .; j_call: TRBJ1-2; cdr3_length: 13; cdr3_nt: TGTGCCAGCTCCGGCAGCGCTAACTATGGCTACACCTTC; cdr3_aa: CASSGSANYGYTF
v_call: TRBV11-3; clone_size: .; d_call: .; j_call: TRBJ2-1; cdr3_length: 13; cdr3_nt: TGTGCCAGCAGCCACCAGACCTGGGGGGAGCAGTTCTTC; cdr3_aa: CASSHQTWGEQFF
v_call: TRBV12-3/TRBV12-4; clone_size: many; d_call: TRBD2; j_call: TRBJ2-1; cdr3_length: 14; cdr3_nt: TGTGCCAGCACCTTGACTAGCGGGGGGAATGAGCAGTTCTTC; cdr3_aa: CASTLTSGGNEQFF
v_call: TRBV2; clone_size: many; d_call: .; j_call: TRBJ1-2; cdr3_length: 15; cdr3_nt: TGTGCCAGCAGTGAGAGGGGCCTAGACAACTATGGCTACACCTTC; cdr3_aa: CASSERGLDNYGYTF
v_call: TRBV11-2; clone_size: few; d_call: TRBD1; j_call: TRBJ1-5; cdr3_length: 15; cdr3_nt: TGTGCCAGCAGCTTGGAGGGGGCGCCGAATCAGCCCCAGCATTTT; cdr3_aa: CASSLEGAPNQPQHF
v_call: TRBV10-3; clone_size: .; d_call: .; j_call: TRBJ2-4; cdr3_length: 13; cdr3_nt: TGTGCCACGCGGCCCGACCCGGAAAACATTCAGTACTTC; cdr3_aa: CATRPDPENIQYF
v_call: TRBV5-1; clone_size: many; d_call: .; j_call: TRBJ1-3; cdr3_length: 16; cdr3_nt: TGCGCCAGCAGCTTGGAAGGACGGCTGTCTGGAAACACCATATATTTT; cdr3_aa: CASSLEGRLSGNTIYF
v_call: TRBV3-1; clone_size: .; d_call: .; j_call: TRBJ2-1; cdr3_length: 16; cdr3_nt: TGTGCCAGCAGCCAAGCATTCCCGCCGGCCTACAATGAGCAGTTCTTC; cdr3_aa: CASSQAFPPAYNEQFF
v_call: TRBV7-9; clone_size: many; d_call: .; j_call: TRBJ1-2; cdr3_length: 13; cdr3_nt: TGTGCCAGCAGCTTAATCGAGGGCGGGAGCTACACCTTC; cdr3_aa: CASSLIEGGSYTF
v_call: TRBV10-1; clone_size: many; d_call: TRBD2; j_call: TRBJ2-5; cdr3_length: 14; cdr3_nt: TGCGCCAGCAGTGCGGACCAGCGGGGGGAGACCCAGTACTTC; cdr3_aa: CASSADQRGETQYF
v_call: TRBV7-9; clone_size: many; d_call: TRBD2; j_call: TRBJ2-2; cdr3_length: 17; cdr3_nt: TGTGCCAGCAGCTTTGGGACTAGCGGGAGTGAAACCGGGGAGCTGTTTTTT; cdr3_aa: CASSFGTSGSETGELFF
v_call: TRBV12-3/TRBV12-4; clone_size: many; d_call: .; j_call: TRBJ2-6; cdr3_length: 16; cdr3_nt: TGTGCCAGCAGTCCCCGGGCTTCTATTGGGGCCAACGTCCTGACTTTC; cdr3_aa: CASSPRASIGANVLTF
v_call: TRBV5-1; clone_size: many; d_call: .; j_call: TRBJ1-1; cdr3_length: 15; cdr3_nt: TGCGCCAGCAGCCCCCGGTTCGGGGAGAGCACTGAAGCTTTCTTT; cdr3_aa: CASSPRFGESTEAFF
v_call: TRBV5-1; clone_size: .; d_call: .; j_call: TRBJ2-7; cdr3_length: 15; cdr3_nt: TGCGCCAGCAGCTTGTCGGATAGGGCCTCCTACGAGCAGTACTTC; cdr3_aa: CASSLSDRASYEQYF